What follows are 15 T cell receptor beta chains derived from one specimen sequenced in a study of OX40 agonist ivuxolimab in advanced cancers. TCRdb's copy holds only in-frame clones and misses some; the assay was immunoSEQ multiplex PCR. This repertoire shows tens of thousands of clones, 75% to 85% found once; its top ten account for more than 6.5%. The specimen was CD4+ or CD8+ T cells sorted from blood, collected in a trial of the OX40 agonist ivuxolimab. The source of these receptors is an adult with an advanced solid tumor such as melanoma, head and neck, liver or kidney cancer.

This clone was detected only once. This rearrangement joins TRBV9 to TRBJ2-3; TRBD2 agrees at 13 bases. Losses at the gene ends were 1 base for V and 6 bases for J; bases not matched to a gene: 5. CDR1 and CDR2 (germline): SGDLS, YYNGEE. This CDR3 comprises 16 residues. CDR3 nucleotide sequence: TGTGCCAGCAGCGTATCTACTAGCGGGGGGGAGGATACGCAGTATTTT. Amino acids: CASSVSTSGGEDTQYF.

CDR3: CASSLSGQGGNYGYTF. DNA for the CDR3: TGTGCCAGCAGTTTATCCGGACAGGGAGGTAACTATGGCTACACCTTC. The genes are TRBV27 and TRBJ1-2; 8 bases line up with TRBD1. V shed 0 bases, J shed 1 base, and the junction held 4 bases outside the gene matches. Per the germline V gene, CDR1 is MNHEY and CDR2 is SMNVEV (reference sequence). The CDR3 length is 16 residues.

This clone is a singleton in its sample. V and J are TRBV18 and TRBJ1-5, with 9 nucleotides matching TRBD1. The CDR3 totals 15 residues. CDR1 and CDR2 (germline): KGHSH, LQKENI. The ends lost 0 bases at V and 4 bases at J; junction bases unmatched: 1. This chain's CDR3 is CASSPPGTGNQPQHF. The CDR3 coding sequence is TGTGCCAGCTCACCACCAGGGACAGGGAATCAGCCCCAGCATTTT.

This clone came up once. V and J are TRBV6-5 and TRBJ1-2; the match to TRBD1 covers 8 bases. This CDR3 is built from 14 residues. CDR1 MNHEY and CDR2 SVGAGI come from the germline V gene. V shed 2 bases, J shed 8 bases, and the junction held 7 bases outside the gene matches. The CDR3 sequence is CASSYATGEWGYTF. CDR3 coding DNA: TGTGCCAGCAGTTACGCGACAGGGGAATGGGGCTACACCTTC.

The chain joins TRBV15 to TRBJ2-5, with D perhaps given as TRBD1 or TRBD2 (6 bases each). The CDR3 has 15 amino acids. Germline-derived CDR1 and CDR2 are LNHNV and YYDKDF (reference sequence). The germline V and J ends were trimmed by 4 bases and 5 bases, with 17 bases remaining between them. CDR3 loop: CATSIIGGGLETQYF. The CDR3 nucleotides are TGTGCCACCAGCATCATAGGAGGGGGGTTGGAGACCCAGTACTTC.

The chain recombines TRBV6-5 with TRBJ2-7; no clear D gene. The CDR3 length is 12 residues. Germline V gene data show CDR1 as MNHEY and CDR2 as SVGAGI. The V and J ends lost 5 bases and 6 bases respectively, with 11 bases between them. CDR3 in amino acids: CASSPLGSEQYF. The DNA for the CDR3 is TGTGCCAGCAGTCCACTTGGATCCGAGCAGTACTTC.

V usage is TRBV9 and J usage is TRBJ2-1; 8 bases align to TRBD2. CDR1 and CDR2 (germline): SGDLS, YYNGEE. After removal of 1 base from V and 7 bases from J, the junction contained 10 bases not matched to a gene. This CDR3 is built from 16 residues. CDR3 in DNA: TGTGCCAGCAGCGTACCCCGCGGGGGGCAGGGGAATGAGCAGTTCTTC. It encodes CASSVPRGGQGNEQFF.

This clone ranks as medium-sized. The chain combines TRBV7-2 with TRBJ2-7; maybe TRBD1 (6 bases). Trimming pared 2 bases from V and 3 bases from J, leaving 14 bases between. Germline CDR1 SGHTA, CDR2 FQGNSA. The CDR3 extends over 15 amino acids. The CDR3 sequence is CASSLNRDTFYEQYF. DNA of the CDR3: TGTGCCAGCAGCTTAAATCGGGACACCTTCTACGAGCAGTACTTC.

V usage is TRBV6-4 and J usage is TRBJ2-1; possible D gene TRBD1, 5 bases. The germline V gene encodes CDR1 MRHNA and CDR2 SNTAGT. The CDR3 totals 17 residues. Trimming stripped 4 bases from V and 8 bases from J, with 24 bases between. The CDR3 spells CASSANPTPARVHEQFF. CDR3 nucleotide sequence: TGTGCCAGCAGTGCCAACCCGACCCCCGCCAGGGTACATGAGCAGTTCTTC.

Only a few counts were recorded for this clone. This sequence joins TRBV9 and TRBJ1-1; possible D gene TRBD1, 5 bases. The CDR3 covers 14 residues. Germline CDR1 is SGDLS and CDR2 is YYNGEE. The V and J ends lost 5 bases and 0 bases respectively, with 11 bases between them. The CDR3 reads CASRKGVMNTEAFF. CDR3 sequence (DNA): TGTGCCAGCAGGAAAGGGGTCATGAACACTGAAGCTTTCTTT.

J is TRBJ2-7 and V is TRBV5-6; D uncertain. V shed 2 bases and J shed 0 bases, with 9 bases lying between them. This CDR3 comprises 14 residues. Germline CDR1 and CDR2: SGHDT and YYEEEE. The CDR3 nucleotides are TGTGCCAGCAGCTTTACGGAGATCTCCTACGAGCAGTACTTC. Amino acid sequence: CASSFTEISYEQYF.

CDR3 DNA: TGTGCCAGCAGGGAGGGGGTGGGCACCGGGGAGCTGTTTTTT. It is translated as CASREGVGTGELFF. The rearrangement joins TRBV27 to TRBJ2-2, with D tentatively TRBD1 or TRBD2 (6 bases each). V was pared by 6 bases and J by 4 bases, with 12 bases between. CDR1 is MNHEY, CDR2 SMNVEV, per germline (reference sequence). This CDR3 spans 14 amino acids.

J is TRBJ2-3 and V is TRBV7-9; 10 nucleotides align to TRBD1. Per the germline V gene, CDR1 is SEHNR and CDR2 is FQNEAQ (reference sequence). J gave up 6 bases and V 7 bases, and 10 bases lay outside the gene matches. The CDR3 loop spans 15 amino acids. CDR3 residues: CASTPRDRGFDTQYF. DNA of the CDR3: TGTGCCAGCACCCCCAGGGACAGGGGTTTTGATACGCAGTATTTT.

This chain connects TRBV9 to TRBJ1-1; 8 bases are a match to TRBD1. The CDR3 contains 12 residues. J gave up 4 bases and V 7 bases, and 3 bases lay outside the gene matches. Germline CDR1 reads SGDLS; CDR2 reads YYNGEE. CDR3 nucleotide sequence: TGTGCCAGCGGAACAGGGGGCACTGAAGCTTTCTTT. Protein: CASGTGGTEAFF.

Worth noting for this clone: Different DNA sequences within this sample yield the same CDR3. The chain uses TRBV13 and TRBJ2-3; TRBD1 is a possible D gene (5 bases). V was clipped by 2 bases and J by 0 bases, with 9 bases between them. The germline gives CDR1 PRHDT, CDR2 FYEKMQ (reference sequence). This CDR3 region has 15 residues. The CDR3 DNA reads TGTGCCAGCAGCTTAACAGGAACTAGCACAGATACGCAGTATTTT. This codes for CASSLTGTSTDTQYF.